This T cell receptor beta chain derives from a study of blood T cell repertoires in COVID-19. Some clones are missing from TCRdb's copy, which holds only in-frame ones; the method was immunoSEQ multiplex PCR. Among about 91,000 clones listed, less than 85% were seen once. CDR1 and CDR2 (germline): KGHDR, SFDVKD. Trimming removed 3 bases from V and 3 bases from J; junction bases left unmatched: 5. There are 18 residues in the CDR3. The table lists this clone with a few counts. The sequence derives from a man between 65 and 85 years old with acute or convalescent COVID-19. V gene TRBV24-1 combines with J gene TRBJ2-1; 15 positions match TRBD2. The sequencing sample was made of peripheral blood. The CDR3 region has the DNA TGTGCCACCAGTGATGGGGGACTAGCGGGGGGAGTCTACAATGAGCAGTTCTTC. It is translated as CATSDGGLAGGVYNEQFF.